A single TCR beta chain is shown here with its context. Its antigen remains unidentified. TCRdb ran MiXCR on the 5' RACE reads and lists one entry per CDR3 protein. The sample consists of hundreds of thousands of distinct CDR3 sequences, approximately 9% of them appearing once. The entry originates in a study of identical twins. Findings and caveats of the study: Among monozygotic twins, out-of-frame TCR alpha sharing exceeded what models predicted.

Trimming left V 8 bases short and J 3 bases short, with 16 bases between. The V gene's germline CDR1 is ENHRY and CDR2 SYGVKD. The CDR3 covers 14 residues. Material: memory (CD45RO+) T cells sorted from blood. This chain links TRBV10-3 with TRBJ1-1; tentative D call: TRBD1 (6 bases). This receptor was obtained from a woman aged 18-29 years in good health. This CDR3 is CAIRGPREDTEAFF. In nucleotides, the CDR3 is TGTGCCATCCGGGGGCCCCGCGAGGACACTGAAGCTTTCTTT.